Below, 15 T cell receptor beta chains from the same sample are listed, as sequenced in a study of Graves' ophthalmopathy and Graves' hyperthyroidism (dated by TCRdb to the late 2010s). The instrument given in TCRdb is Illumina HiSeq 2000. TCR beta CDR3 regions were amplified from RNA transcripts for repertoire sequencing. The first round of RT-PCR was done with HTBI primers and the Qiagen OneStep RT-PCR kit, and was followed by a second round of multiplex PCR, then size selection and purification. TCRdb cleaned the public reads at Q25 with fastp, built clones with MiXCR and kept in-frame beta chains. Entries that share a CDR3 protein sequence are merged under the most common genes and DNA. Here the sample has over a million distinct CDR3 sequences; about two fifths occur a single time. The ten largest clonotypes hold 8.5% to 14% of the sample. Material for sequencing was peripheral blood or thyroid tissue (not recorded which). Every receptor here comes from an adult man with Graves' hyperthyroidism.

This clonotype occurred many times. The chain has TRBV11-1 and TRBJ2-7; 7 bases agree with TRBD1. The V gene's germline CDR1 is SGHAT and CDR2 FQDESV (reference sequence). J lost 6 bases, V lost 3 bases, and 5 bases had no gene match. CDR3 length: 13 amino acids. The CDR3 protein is CASSFTGDGEQYF. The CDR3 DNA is TGTGCCAGCAGCTTTACAGGGGACGGCGAGCAGTACTTC.

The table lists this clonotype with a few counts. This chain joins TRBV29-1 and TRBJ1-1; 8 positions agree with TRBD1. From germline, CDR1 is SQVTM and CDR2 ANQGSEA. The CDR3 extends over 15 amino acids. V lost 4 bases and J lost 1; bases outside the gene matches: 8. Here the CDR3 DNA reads TGCAGCGTTGTAACCGGGGGACAGGAGAACACTGAAGCTTTCTTT. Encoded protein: CSVVTGGQENTEAFF. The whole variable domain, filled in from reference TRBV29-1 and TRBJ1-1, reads SAVISQKPSRDICQRGTSLTIQCQVDSQVTMMFWYRQQPGQSLTLIATANQGSEATYESGFVIDKFPISRPNLTFSTLTVSNMSPEDSSIYLCSVVTGGQENTEAFFGQGTRLTVV.

The CDR3 protein is CASSAQTGQETQYF. The DNA of the CDR3 is TGTGCCAGCAGCGCACAGACAGGTCAAGAGACCCAGTACTTC. This rearrangement joins TRBV7-3 to TRBJ2-5, with D tentatively TRBD1 (6 bases). The CDR3 spans 14 residues. Trimming shortened V by 5 bases and J by 2 bases, and 12 bases separated the two germline ends. Germline-derived CDR1 and CDR2 are SGHTA and FQGTGA.

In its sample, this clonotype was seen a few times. The DNA for the CDR3 is TGCAGTGCTAGGGGTGGGCCCCAGCATTTT. Translating it yields CSARGGPQHF. V and J are TRBV20-1 and TRBJ1-5, with no clear D. Germline lookup yields CDR1 DFQATT and CDR2 SNEGSKA (reference sequence). Trimming shortened V by 3 bases and J by 9 bases, and 6 bases separated the two germline ends. The CDR3 extends over 10 amino acids.

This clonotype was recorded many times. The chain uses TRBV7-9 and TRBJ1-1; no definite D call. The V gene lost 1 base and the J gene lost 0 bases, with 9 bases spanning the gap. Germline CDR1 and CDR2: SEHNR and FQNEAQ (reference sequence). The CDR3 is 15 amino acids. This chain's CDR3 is CASSLGKQMNTEAFF. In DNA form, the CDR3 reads TGTGCCAGCAGCTTAGGAAAACAAATGAACACTGAAGCTTTCTTT.

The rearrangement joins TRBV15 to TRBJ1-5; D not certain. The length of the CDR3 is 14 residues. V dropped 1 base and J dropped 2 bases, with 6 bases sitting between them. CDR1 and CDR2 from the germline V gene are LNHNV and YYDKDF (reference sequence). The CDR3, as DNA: TGTGCCACCAGCAGAGTTGTGGGCAATCAGCCCCAGCATTTT. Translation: CATSRVVGNQPQHF.

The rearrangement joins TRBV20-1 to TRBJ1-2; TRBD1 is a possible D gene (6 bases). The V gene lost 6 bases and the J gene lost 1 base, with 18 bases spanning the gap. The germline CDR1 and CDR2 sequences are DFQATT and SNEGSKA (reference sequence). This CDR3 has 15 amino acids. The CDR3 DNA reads TGCAGTGCCAGCAGCCCTGGACAGTTTAACTATGGCTACACCTTC. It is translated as CSASSPGQFNYGYTF.

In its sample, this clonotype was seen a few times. CDR3 coding DNA: TGTGCCAGTAGGGGACAGAACACCTACGAGCAGTACTTC. Translated, it gives CASRGQNTYEQYF. This chain joins TRBV7-9 and TRBJ2-7, with TRBD1 identical over 7 bases. Germline lookup yields CDR1 SEHNR and CDR2 FQNEAQ (reference sequence). The CDR3 runs 13 residues. J gave up 2 bases and V 9 bases, and 7 bases lay outside the gene matches.

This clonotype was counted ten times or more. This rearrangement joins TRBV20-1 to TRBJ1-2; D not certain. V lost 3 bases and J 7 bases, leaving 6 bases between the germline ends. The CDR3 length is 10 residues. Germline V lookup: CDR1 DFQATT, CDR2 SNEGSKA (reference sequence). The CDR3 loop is CSASPLGYTF. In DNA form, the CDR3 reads TGCAGTGCTAGCCCCCTTGGCTACACCTTC.

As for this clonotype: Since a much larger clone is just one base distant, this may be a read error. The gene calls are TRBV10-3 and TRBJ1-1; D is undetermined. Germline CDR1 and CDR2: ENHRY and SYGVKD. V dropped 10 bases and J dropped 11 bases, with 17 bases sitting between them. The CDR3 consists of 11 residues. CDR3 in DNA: TGTGCCAGCAGGCACAATGTGTTGGCTTTCTTT. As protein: CASRHNVLAFF.

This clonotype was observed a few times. The CDR3 loop reads CASSWTGGAIYTEAFF. In DNA, the CDR3 is TGCGCCAGCAGCTGGACAGGGGGCGCGATTTACACTGAAGCTTTCTTT. The rearrangement joins TRBV5-1 to TRBJ1-1; 11 bases map to TRBD1. The trim removed 3 bases at V and 3 bases at J, leaving 7 bases unmatched. Germline V gives CDR1 SGHRS, CDR2 YFSETQ. The CDR3 spans 16 residues. Supplemented by reference TRBV5-1 and TRBJ1-1, the full variable domain reads KAGVTQTPRYLIKTRGQQVTLSCSPISGHRSVSWYQQTPGQGLQFLFEYFSETQRNKGNFPGRFSGRQFSNSRSEMNVSTLELGDSALYLCASSWTGGAIYTEAFFGQGTRLTVV.

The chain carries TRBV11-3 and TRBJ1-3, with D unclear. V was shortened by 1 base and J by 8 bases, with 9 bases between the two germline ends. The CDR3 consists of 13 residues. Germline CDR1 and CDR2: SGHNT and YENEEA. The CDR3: CASSLGPSDTIYF. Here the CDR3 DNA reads TGTGCCAGCAGCTTAGGCCCCTCGGACACCATATATTTT.

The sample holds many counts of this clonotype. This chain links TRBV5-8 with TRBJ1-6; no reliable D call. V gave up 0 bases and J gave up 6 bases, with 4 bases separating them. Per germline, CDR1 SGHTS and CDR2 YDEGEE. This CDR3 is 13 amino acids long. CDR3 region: CASSLDFNSPLHF. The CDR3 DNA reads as TGTGCCAGCAGCTTGGACTTTAATTCACCCCTCCACTTT.

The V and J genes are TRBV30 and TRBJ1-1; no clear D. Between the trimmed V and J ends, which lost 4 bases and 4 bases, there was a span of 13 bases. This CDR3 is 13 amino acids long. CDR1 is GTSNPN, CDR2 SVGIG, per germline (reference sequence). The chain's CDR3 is CAWKKWGGTEAFF. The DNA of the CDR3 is TGTGCCTGGAAAAAGTGGGGAGGCACTGAAGCTTTCTTT.

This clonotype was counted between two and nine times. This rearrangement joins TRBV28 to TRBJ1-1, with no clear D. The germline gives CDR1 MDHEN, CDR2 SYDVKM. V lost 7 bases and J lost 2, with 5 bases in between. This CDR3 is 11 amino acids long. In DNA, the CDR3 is TGTGCCAGCAAGGACAACACTGAAGCTTTCTTT. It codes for CASKDNTEAFF.